The 29 T cell receptor beta chains given below trace back to one sample, sequenced in a study of CD8 T cells in ankylosing spondylitis. TCRdb re-called the 5' RACE reads through MiXCR, storing one row per CDR3 protein. The sample records about 220,000 distinct CDR3 sequences, 20% to 30% being singletons. Input material: blood, either unsorted or a sorted T cell fraction (not recorded which). The receptors derive from a male donor with ankylosing spondylitis or in good health (not recorded which).

In its sample, this clonotype was seen many times. The chain is built from TRBV20-1 and TRBJ2-1; 11 bases agree with TRBD2. The germline V gene has CDR1 DFQATT and CDR2 SNEGSKA (reference sequence). Trimming took 0 bases from V and 5 from J; bases not matched to a gene: 3. This CDR3 has 15 residues. DNA of the CDR3: TGCAGTGCTAGAGATAGCGGGAGGGCCCACAATGAGCAGTTCTTC. Its translation: CSARDSGRAHNEQFF.

This clonotype was observed many times. V usage is TRBV7-2 and J usage is TRBJ1-5; 7 nucleotides match TRBD1. Per the germline V gene, CDR1 is SGHTA and CDR2 is FQGNSA. The CDR3 has 13 residues. Germline trimming cut 5 bases from V and 5 bases from J; bases unmatched to any gene: 3. The CDR3 protein is CASSPDRDQPQHF. The CDR3 DNA reads TGTGCCAGCAGCCCCGACAGGGATCAGCCCCAGCATTTT. Full variable domain (missing parts from reference TRBV7-2 and TRBJ1-5): GAGVSQSPSNKVTEKGKDVELRCDPISGHTALYWYRQSLGQGLEFLIYFQGNSAPDKSGLPSDRFSAERTGGSVSTLTIQRTQQEDSAVYLCASSPDRDQPQHFGDGTRLSIL.

This clonotype appeared many times. The rearrangement joins TRBV12-3 or TRBV12-4 to TRBJ2-3; D not resolved. V gave up 5 bases and J gave up 0 bases, with 9 bases separating them. The CDR3 runs 14 residues. The CDR3 DNA sequence: TGTGCCAGCAGTCGATTAGCAAGCACAGATACGCAGTATTTT. Its translation: CASSRLASTDTQYF.

The V gene is TRBV6-1, the J gene TRBJ2-2; TRBD1 matches at 8 bases. Germline CDR1 and CDR2: MNHNS and SASEGT. Germline trimming cut 9 bases from V and 4 bases from J; bases unmatched to any gene: 10. The CDR3 contains 15 residues. The CDR3 DNA sequence: TGTGCCAGTAACAGGGGGGCCCGGGGCACCGGGGAGCTGTTTTTT. Translation gives CASNRGARGTGELFF.

J is TRBJ2-2 and V is TRBV9, with TRBD1 identical over 9 bases. The J segment lost 6 bases and the V segment lost 4 bases, leaving 10 bases of the junction unmatched. Looked up from germline, CDR1 is SGDLS and CDR2 is YYNGEE. This CDR3 contains 16 residues. Here the CDR3 DNA reads TGTGCCAGCAGCACCACAGGGGGCGCGTCTGCCGGGGAGCTGTTTTTT. Translated, it gives CASSTTGGASAGELFF.

The chain joins TRBV14 to TRBJ1-1; no clear D. CDR1 SGHDN and CDR2 FVKESK come from the germline V gene. V was cut by 4 bases and J by 4 bases, with 10 bases left in between. The CDR3 totals 13 residues. CDR3 loop: CASSPEVATEAFF. The CDR3 DNA reads as TGTGCCAGCAGCCCAGAAGTGGCCACTGAAGCTTTCTTT.

This clonotype was detected only a few times. The rearrangement uses TRBV12-3 or TRBV12-4 and TRBJ2-1, with D possibly matching TRBD2 (6 bases). The ends were cut back, 5 bases at V and 6 bases at J, with 17 bases in the middle. CDR3 size: 15 residues. The CDR3 sequence is CASSTRLVFLNEQFF. CDR3 sequence (DNA): TGTGCCAGCAGTACCCGACTAGTGTTCCTCAATGAGCAGTTCTTC.

This clonotype was counted ten times or more. The rearrangement joins TRBV7-2 to TRBJ2-7, with D maybe TRBD2 (5 bases). CDR3 size: 12 residues. The V and J ends lost 6 bases and 2 bases respectively, with 8 bases between them. Germline V lookup: CDR1 SGHTA, CDR2 FQGNSA. The DNA of the CDR3 is TGTGCCAGCAGGGAACTAGCCTACGAGCAGTACTTC. Amino acid sequence: CASRELAYEQYF.

This clonotype came up many times. J is TRBJ1-1 and V is TRBV10-3, with 8 nucleotides matching TRBD1. J was trimmed by 1 base and V by 6 bases; bases with no gene match: 4. Per the germline V gene, CDR1 is ENHRY and CDR2 is SYGVKD. The CDR3 consists of 14 residues. The CDR3 nucleotides read TGTGCCATCAGACCGGGACAGGAGAACACTGAAGCTTTCTTT. Its protein product is CAIRPGQENTEAFF.

A few counts support this clonotype. The chain links TRBV20-1 to TRBJ2-5; TRBD2 matches 11 bases. Germline loops: CDR1 DFQATT, CDR2 SNEGSKA (reference sequence). This CDR3 comprises 14 residues. J lost 4 bases, V lost 5 bases, and 6 bases had no gene match. This CDR3 is CSASLAGVGETQYF. CDR3 DNA: TGCAGTGCTTCACTAGCGGGAGTGGGAGAGACCCAGTACTTC.

This clonotype showed up many times. This chain connects TRBV5-1 to TRBJ2-3, with a tentative D call TRBD2 (5 bases). V was trimmed by 0 bases and J by 6 bases, leaving 11 bases between them. CDR1 SGHRS and CDR2 YFSETQ come from the germline V gene. The CDR3 runs 14 residues. As DNA, the CDR3 is TGCGCCAGCAGCTTGGCCTCGGGATTCGATACGCAGTATTTT. Its protein is CASSLASGFDTQYF.

On this clonotype: A much larger clone differs by one base, so this may be a read error. The V gene is TRBV5-6, the J gene TRBJ1-1; 9 bases match TRBD1. Germline assignment: CDR1 SGHDT and CDR2 YYEEEE. With 4 bases clipped from V and 7 bases from J, the junction kept 11 bases outside the gene matches. The CDR3 is 15 amino acids. The CDR3 bases are TGTGCCAGCAGCCCAACCGGGACAGGGACCAGTGAAGCTTTCTTT. Encoded protein: CASSPTGTGTSEAFF.

This chain links TRBV20-1 with TRBJ2-1, with D unclear. The CDR3 spans 12 residues. V lost 6 bases, J lost 4 bases, and 10 bases lay in between. Per germline, CDR1 DFQATT and CDR2 SNEGSKA (reference sequence). CDR3 sequence: CSAMDGYNEQFF. CDR3 DNA: TGCAGTGCCATGGACGGGTACAATGAGCAGTTCTTC.

This chain links TRBV20-1 with TRBJ1-1; D is undetermined. Trimming removed 1 base from V and 7 bases from J, with 4 bases in between. This CDR3 is 10 amino acids long. CDR1 and CDR2 (germline): DFQATT, SNEGSKA (reference sequence). CDR3 protein: CSARGVEAFF. Here the CDR3 DNA reads TGCAGTGCTAGAGGCGTTGAAGCTTTCTTT.

About this clonotype: This clone may be a read error of a much larger clone one base away. This chain connects TRBV14 to TRBJ1-6; D remains ambiguous. CDR1 is SGHDN and CDR2 is FVKESK in the germline V gene. Trimming removed 2 bases at V and 14 bases at J, with 10 bases between. The CDR3 is 12 amino acids. The CDR3 loop reads CASSQSGRALHF. The CDR3 bases are TGTGCCAGCAGCCAATCTGGTCGGGCCCTCCACTTT.

V is TRBV3-1 and J is TRBJ2-4; 11 bases are a match to TRBD2. Germline values: CDR1 LGHDT, CDR2 YNNKEL (reference sequence). The CDR3 has 17 residues. J was trimmed by 8 bases and V by 1 base; bases with no gene match: 10. As DNA, the CDR3 is TGTGCCAGCAGCCAAGTCGGTAGCGGGAGGGGAGGAGACATTCAGTACTTC. This encodes CASSQVGSGRGGDIQYF.

At least ten counts were recorded for this clonotype. V gene TRBV7-2 combines with J gene TRBJ1-4, with D unclear. The ends were cut back, 1 base at V and 8 bases at J, with 8 bases in the middle. There are 13 residues in the CDR3. Germline CDR1 reads SGHTA; CDR2 reads FQGNSA. This chain's CDR3 is CASSLDPREKLFF. CDR3 DNA: TGTGCCAGCAGCTTAGACCCCAGGGAAAAACTGTTTTTT.

There are many counts of this clonotype. This chain's CDR3 is CASSRTGTEAGELFF. The CDR3, as DNA: TGTGCCAGCAGCCGGACCGGGACCGAGGCCGGGGAGCTGTTTTTT. The chain links TRBV3-1 to TRBJ2-2; either TRBD1 or TRBD2 may fit D (5 bases each). The CDR3 is 15 residues long. V lost 4 bases and J 6 bases, leaving 15 bases between the germline ends. In germline, CDR1 is LGHDT, CDR2 YNNKEL (reference sequence).

The chain carries TRBV20-1 and TRBJ2-1; D unclear. Trimming cost V 3 bases and J 12 bases, with 9 bases left between them. This CDR3 comprises 10 residues. Germline V gene sequence: CDR1 DFQATT, CDR2 SNEGSKA (reference sequence). The CDR3 nucleotides read TGCAGTGCTAGGGATAGGGCGCAGTTCTTC. It yields the protein CSARDRAQFF.

In this sample, this clonotype turned up many times. The chain has TRBV15 and TRBJ2-3, with TRBD2 identical over 8 bases. The CDR3 is 17 residues long. The V segment lost 1 base and the J segment 0 bases; nucleotides outside the gene matches: 6. The germline V gene encodes CDR1 LNHNV and CDR2 YYDKDF (reference sequence). This CDR3 reads CATSRGTSGSSTDTQYF. The CDR3 DNA reads as TGTGCCACCAGCAGAGGAACTAGCGGTTCTAGCACAGATACGCAGTATTTT.

V and J are TRBV4-2 and TRBJ2-7, with 8 positions matching TRBD2. The CDR3 is made up of 17 amino acids. Germline CDR1 reads LGHNA; CDR2 reads YNFKEQ. V shed 4 bases and J 2 bases; nucleotides not matched to a gene: 13. CDR3 in amino acids: CASSPGLAGGPPYEQYF. CDR3 coding DNA: TGTGCCAGCAGCCCCGGGCTAGCGGGTGGACCCCCCTACGAGCAGTACTTC.

This clonotype was observed many times. The J gene is TRBJ2-2, the V gene TRBV29-1; D call uncertain. Germline CDR1 SQVTM, CDR2 ANQGSEA. The CDR3 length is 14 residues. The ends were cut back, 5 bases at V and 0 bases at J, with 10 bases in the middle. DNA for the CDR3: TGCAGCGTTCGGCAGAAAACGAACACCGGGGAGCTGTTTTTT. It translates to CSVRQKTNTGELFF.

This clonotype was seen repeatedly, ten times or more. This rearrangement joins TRBV4-2 to TRBJ1-4, with 10 bases that match TRBD1. The junction had 9 bases not matched to a gene; V was cut back by 4 bases and J by 7 bases. Germline assignment: CDR1 LGHNA and CDR2 YNFKEQ. CDR3 length equals 16 residues. Here the CDR3 DNA reads TGTGCCAGCAGCCCCACCCCGGGACAGGGGCGTGAAAAACTGTTTTTT. Its protein product is CASSPTPGQGREKLFF.

This clonotype was seen at least ten times. This rearrangement joins TRBV5-4 to TRBJ1-2, with TRBD1 matching 8 bases. V shed 0 bases and J 2 bases; nucleotides not matched to a gene: 3. This CDR3 comprises 15 residues. Germline V gene lookup returns CDR1 SGHNT and CDR2 YYREEE (reference sequence). The CDR3 sequence: CASSLGQGLNYGYTF. The CDR3 DNA sequence: TGTGCCAGCAGCTTGGGACAGGGGTTAAACTATGGCTACACCTTC.

J is TRBJ2-1 and V is TRBV27, with D unclear. Trimming stripped 6 bases from V and 6 bases from J, with 6 bases between. The length of the CDR3 is 11 residues. Germline V gene sequence: CDR1 MNHEY, CDR2 SMNVEV (reference sequence). Written as DNA, the CDR3 is TGTGCCAGCAGCCGCGCCAATGAGCAGTTCTTC. It codes for CASSRANEQFF.

This clonotype was seen a handful of times. The genes are TRBV20-1 and TRBJ2-2; 10 bases line up with TRBD2. Germline V lookup: CDR1 DFQATT, CDR2 SNEGSKA (reference sequence). J was trimmed by 4 bases and V by 1 base; bases with no gene match: 9. This CDR3 has 17 residues. The CDR3 coding sequence is TGCAGTGCTAGAGTGCGACTAGCGGGCGCTTTCACCGGGGAGCTGTTTTTT. Its translation: CSARVRLAGAFTGELFF.

This clonotype has ten or more counts. The CDR3 bases are TGCAGTGCTGATCGGGGCATCGAAAACACTGAAGCTTTCTTT. Its protein is CSADRGIENTEAFF. The J gene is TRBJ1-1, the V gene TRBV20-1; TRBD1 might be the D (5 bases). V gave up 5 bases and J gave up 2 bases, with 15 bases separating them. This CDR3 has 14 residues. CDR1 is DFQATT, CDR2 SNEGSKA, per germline (reference sequence).

The chain couples TRBV20-1 to TRBJ2-1; 7 bases map to TRBD2. V dropped 4 bases and J dropped 3; count of bases not matched to a gene: 3. The germline CDR1 and CDR2 sequences are DFQATT and SNEGSKA (reference sequence). The CDR3 has 13 residues. CDR3 sequence reads: CSATRDYYNEQFF. The CDR3 bases are TGCAGTGCTACCCGGGACTACTACAATGAGCAGTTCTTC.

The V call is TRBV15, the J call TRBJ2-7, with D uncertain. The V gene's germline CDR1 is LNHNV and CDR2 YYDKDF (reference sequence). The CDR3 spans 15 residues. Between the trimmed V and J ends, which lost 0 bases and 3 bases, there was a span of 12 bases. CDR3 sequence (DNA): TGTGCCACCAGCAGAGATCCCAACGTGGTCTACGAGCAGTACTTC. Amino acid sequence: CATSRDPNVVYEQYF.